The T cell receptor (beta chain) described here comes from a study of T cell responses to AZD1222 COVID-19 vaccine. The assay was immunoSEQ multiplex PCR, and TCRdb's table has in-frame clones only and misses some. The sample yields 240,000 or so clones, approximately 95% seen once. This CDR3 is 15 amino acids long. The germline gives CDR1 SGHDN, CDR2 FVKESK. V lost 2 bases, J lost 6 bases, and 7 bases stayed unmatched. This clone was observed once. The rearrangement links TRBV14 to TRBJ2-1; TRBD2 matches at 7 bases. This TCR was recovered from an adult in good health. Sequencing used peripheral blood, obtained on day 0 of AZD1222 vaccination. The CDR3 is CASSQFGGRFNEQFF. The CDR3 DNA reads TGTGCCAGCAGCCAATTCGGCGGGAGATTCAATGAGCAGTTCTTC. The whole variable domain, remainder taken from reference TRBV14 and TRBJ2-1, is EAGVTQFPSHSVIEKGQTVTLRCDPISGHDNLYWYRRVMGKEIKFLLHFVKESKQDESGMPNNRFLAERTGGTYSTLKVQPAELEDSGVYFCASSQFGGRFNEQFFGPGTRLTVL.